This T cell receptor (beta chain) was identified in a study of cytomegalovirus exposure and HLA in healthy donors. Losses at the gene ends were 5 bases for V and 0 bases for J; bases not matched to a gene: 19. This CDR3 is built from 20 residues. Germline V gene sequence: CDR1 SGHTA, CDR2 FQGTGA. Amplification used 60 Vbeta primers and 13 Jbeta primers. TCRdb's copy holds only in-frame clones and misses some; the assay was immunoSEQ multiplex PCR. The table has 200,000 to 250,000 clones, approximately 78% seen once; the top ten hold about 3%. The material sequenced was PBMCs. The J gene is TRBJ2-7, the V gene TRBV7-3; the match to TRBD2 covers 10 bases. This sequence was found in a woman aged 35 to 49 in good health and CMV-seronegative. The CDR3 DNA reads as TGTGCCAGCAGCACCAACCCCGAACCGGGACTAGCGTCGAGCTCCTACGAGCAGTACTTC. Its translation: CASSTNPEPGLASSSYEQYF.